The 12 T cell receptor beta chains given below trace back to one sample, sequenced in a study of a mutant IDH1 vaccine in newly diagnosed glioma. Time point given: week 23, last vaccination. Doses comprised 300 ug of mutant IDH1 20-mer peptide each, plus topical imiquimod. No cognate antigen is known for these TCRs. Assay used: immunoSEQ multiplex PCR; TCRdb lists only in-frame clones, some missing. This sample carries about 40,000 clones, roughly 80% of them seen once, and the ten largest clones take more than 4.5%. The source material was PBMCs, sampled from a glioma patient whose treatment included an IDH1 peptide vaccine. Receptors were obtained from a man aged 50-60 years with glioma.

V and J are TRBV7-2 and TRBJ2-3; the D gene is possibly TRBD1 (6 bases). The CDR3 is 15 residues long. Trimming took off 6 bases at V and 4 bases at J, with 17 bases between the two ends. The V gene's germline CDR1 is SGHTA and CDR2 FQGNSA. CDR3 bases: TGTGCCAGCAGGCTTCAGGCACAGGGCCCAGATACGCAGTATTTT. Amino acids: CASRLQAQGPDTQYF.

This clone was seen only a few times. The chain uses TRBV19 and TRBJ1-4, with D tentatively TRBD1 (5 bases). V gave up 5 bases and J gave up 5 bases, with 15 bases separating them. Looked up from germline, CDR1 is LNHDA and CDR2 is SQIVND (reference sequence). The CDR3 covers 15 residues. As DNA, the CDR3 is TGTGCCAGTAGTTCCCAAGGGGTCTTGAATGAAAAACTGTTTTTT. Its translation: CASSSQGVLNEKLFF. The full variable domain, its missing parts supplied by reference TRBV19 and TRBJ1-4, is DGGITQSPKYLFRKEGQNVTLSCEQNLNHDAMYWYRQDPGQGLRLIYYSQIVNDFQKGDIAEGYSVSREKKESFPLTVTSAQKNPTAFYLCASSSQGVLNEKLFFGSGTQLSVL.

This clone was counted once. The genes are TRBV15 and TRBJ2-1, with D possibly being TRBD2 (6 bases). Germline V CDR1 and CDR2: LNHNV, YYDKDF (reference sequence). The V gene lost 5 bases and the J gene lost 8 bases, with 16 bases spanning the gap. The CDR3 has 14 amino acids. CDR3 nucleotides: TGTGCCACCAGCCCCCGCGGGACCGGAGATGAGCAGTTCTTC. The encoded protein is CATSPRGTGDEQFF.

CDR3 nucleotide sequence: TGTGCCAGCAGTTTACAGGGCCCCTACGAGCAGTACTTC. Translating gives CASSLQGPYEQYF. V gene TRBV6-6 combines with J gene TRBJ2-7; tentative D call: TRBD1 (6 bases). Looked up from germline, CDR1 is MNHNY and CDR2 is SVGAGI (reference sequence). The CDR3 runs to 13 residues. The V end was cut by 4 bases, the J end by 2 bases, with 9 bases between.

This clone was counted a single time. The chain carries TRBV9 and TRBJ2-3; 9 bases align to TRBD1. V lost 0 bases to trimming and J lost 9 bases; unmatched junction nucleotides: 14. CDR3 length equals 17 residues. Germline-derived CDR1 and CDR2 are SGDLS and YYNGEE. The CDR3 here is CASSVEVWTGASGTQYF. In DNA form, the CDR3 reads TGTGCCAGCAGCGTAGAAGTATGGACAGGGGCCTCAGGCACGCAGTATTTT.

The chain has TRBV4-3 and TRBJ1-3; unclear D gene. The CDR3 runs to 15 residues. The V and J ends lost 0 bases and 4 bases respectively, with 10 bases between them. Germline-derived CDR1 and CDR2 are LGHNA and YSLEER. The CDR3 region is CASSQDRPVGNTIYF. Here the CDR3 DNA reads TGCGCCAGCAGCCAAGATCGCCCAGTAGGAAACACCATATATTTT.

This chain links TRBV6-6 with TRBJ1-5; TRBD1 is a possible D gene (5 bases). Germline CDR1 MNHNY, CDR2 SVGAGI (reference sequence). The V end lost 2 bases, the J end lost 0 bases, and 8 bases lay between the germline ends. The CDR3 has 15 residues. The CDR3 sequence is CASSYVGASNQPQHF. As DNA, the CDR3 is TGTGCCAGCAGTTACGTCGGGGCTAGCAATCAGCCCCAGCATTTT.

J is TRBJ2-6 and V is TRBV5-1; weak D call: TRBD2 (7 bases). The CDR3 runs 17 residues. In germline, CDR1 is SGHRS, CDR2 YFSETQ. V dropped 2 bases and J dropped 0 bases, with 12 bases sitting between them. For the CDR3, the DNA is TGCGCCAGCAGCTTCGGGGGAGGGGGCTCTGGGGCCAACGTCCTGACTTTC. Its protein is CASSFGGGGSGANVLTF.

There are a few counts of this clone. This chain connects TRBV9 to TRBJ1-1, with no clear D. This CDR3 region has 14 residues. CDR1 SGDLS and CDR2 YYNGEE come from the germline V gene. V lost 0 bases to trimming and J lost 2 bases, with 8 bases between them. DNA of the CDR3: TGTGCCAGCAGCGTAGCTACAGCAAACACTGAAGCTTTCTTT. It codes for CASSVATANTEAFF.

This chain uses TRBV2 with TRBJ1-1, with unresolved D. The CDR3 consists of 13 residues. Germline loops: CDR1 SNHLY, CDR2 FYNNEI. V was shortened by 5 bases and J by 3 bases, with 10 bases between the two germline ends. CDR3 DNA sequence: TGTGCCAGCAGTCAAGACACCTACACTGAAGCTTTCTTT. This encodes CASSQDTYTEAFF.

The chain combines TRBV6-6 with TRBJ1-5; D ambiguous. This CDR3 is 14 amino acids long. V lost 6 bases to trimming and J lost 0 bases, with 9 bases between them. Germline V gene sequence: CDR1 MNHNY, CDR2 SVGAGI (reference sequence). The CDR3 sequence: CASSSPNSNQPQHF. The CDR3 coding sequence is TGTGCCAGCAGCAGTCCAAATAGCAATCAGCCCCAGCATTTT.

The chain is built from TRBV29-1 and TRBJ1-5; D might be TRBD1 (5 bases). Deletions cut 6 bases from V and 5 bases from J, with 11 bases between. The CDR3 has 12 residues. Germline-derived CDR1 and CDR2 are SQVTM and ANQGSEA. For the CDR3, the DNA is TGCAGCGTCCAAGACAGTTATCAGCCCCAGCATTTT. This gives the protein CSVQDSYQPQHF.